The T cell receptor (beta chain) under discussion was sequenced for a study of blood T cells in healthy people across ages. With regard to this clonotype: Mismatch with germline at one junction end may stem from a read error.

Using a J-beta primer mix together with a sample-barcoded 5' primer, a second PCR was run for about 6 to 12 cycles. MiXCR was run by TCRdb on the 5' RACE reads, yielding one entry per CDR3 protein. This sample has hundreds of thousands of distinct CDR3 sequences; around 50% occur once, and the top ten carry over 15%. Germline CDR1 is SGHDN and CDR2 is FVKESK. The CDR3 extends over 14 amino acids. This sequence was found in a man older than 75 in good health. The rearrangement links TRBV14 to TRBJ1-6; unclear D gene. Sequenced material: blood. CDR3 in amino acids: CASNQELANSPLHF. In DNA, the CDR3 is TGTGCCAGCAACCAAGAATTGGCGAATTCACCCCTCCACTTT.